A single sample gave rise to the 17 T cell receptor beta chains below, sequenced in a study of blood T cell repertoires in COVID-19. Measured with immunoSEQ multiplex PCR; TCRdb has only the in-frame clones, and not every one. The sample records roughly 150,000 clones, around 90% being singletons. The material sequenced was peripheral blood. The source is an elderly woman with acute or convalescent COVID-19.

The chain recombines TRBV5-1 with TRBJ2-6; D not certain. Trimming left V 1 base short and J 0 bases short, with 5 bases between. The CDR3 loop spans 15 amino acids. Germline CDR1 reads SGHRS; CDR2 reads YFSETQ. The CDR3 sequence is CASSLMYSGANVLTF. The CDR3 coding sequence is TGCGCCAGCAGCTTGATGTACTCTGGGGCCAACGTCCTGACTTTC.

The chain couples TRBV2 to TRBJ2-2; 8 nucleotides match TRBD2. Germline CDR1 and CDR2: SNHLY and FYNNEI. The V gene end was trimmed by 6 bases and the J gene end by 7 bases; junction bases not matched to a gene: 10. The CDR3 covers 15 residues. CDR3 in DNA: TGTGCCAGCAGGATAGCGGGGAGAAACCGCGGGGAGCTGTTTTTT. Its translation is CASRIAGRNRGELFF.

The chain recombines TRBV10-3 with TRBJ1-5, with D possibly being TRBD1 (6 bases). This CDR3 has 16 residues. Trimming took off 10 bases at V and 4 bases at J, with 23 bases between the two ends. Germline loops: CDR1 ENHRY, CDR2 SYGVKD. CDR3 sequence (DNA): TGTGCCACCCAGACTCACGGGCCAGGGGTAAATCAGCCCCAGCATTTT. Protein product: CATQTHGPGVNQPQHF.

The rearrangement joins TRBV5-6 to TRBJ1-3; D call uncertain. Between the trimmed V and J ends, which lost 0 bases and 5 bases, there was a span of 6 bases. Germline CDR1 is SGHDT and CDR2 is YYEEEE. The CDR3 spans 13 residues. CDR3 sequence: CASSLGQRNTIYF. The CDR3 region has the DNA TGTGCCAGCAGCTTGGGCCAGAGAAACACCATATATTTT.

The V and J genes are TRBV3-1 (or the pseudogene TRBV3-2) and TRBJ1-2; no clear D. The CDR3 consists of 15 residues. In germline, CDR1 is LGHDT, CDR2 YNNKEL (reference sequence). V dropped 4 bases and J dropped 1 base, with 13 bases sitting between them. CDR3 bases: TGTGCCAGCAGCCCCCCCGACACATATAACTATGGCTACACCTTC. Encoded protein: CASSPPDTYNYGYTF.

A word on this clone: A junction boundary mismatches the germline segment, possibly from a read error. The chain is built from TRBV6-1 and TRBJ2-4; 9 nucleotides agree with TRBD1. This CDR3 has 17 amino acids. Germline V gene lookup returns CDR1 MNHNS and CDR2 SASEGT. In nucleotides, the CDR3 is TGTGCCAGCAGTAAAGCCGGGACAGGGATAAGCAAAAACATTCAGTACTTC. Translation: CASSKAGTGISKNIQYF.

This clone appeared once. V gene TRBV7-9 combines with J gene TRBJ1-4; 8 positions agree with TRBD1. V lost 5 bases and J lost 6; bases outside the gene matches: 17. In germline, CDR1 is SEHNR, CDR2 FQNEAQ (reference sequence). The CDR3 consists of 18 residues. The CDR3 here is CASSRGQGAIPSHEKLFF. CDR3 bases: TGTGCCAGCAGCCGCGGGCAGGGGGCTATCCCGTCCCATGAAAAACTGTTTTTT.

The chain carries TRBV2 and TRBJ1-5; maybe TRBD1 (5 bases). V was pared by 3 bases and J by 7 bases, with 13 bases between. The CDR3 loop spans 14 amino acids. In germline, CDR1 is SNHLY, CDR2 FYNNEI. CDR3 region: CASSDQGMEQPQHF. The CDR3 bases are TGTGCCAGCAGTGATCAGGGAATGGAACAGCCCCAGCATTTT. Full variable domain (outside the CDR3, taken from reference TRBV2 and TRBJ1-5): EPEVTQTPSHQVTQMGQEVILRCVPISNHLYFYWYRQILGQKVEFLVSFYNNEISEKSEIFDDQFSVERPDGSNFTLKIRSTKLEDSAMYFCASSDQGMEQPQHFGDGTRLSIL.

This chain joins TRBV2 and TRBJ2-5; 7 nucleotides line up with TRBD1. The CDR3 runs to 15 residues. V dropped 4 bases and J dropped 2; count of bases not matched to a gene: 7. Germline V gene sequence: CDR1 SNHLY, CDR2 FYNNEI. CDR3 amino acids: CASSADRVRQETQYF. In DNA form, the CDR3 reads TGTGCCAGCAGTGCTGACAGGGTCAGGCAAGAGACCCAGTACTTC.

CDR3 sequence: CASSADLGGLTDTQYF. The CDR3 region has the DNA TGTGCCAGCAGTGCGGACCTCGGGGGGCTAACAGATACGCAGTATTTT. The chain links TRBV6-1 to TRBJ2-3, with D possibly being TRBD2 (7 bases). V dropped 4 bases and J dropped 3 bases, with 17 bases sitting between them. The CDR3 spans 16 residues. Germline CDR1 MNHNS, CDR2 SASEGT.

V is TRBV3-1 (or the pseudogene TRBV3-2) and J is TRBJ1-2; D is possibly TRBD1 (6 bases). This CDR3 spans 15 amino acids. V was cut by 2 bases and J by 2 bases, with 12 bases left in between. Germline V lookup: CDR1 LGHDT, CDR2 YNNKEL (reference sequence). CDR3 region: CASSQNDRNNYGYTF. For the CDR3, the DNA is TGTGCCAGCAGCCAAAACGACAGGAACAACTATGGCTACACCTTC.

The rearrangement joins TRBV5-1 to TRBJ1-4, with TRBD1 identical over 7 bases. The CDR3 consists of 15 residues. After removal of 0 bases from V and 7 bases from J, the junction contained 6 bases not matched to a gene. Germline CDR1 reads SGHRS; CDR2 reads YFSETQ. CDR3 bases: TGCGCCAGCAGCTTGGGGGGCGACAGGGTTGAAAAACTGTTTTTT. This encodes CASSLGGDRVEKLFF.

The V and J genes are TRBV27 and TRBJ2-7; TRBD2 matches 13 bases. Trimming removed 5 bases from V and 4 bases from J; junction bases left unmatched: 11. The CDR3 consists of 17 residues. Germline V gives CDR1 MNHEY, CDR2 SMNVEV (reference sequence). The CDR3 coding sequence is TGTGCCAGCAGTCCGTATACTAGCGGGGGGGCAAATTACGAGCAGTACTTC. Protein: CASSPYTSGGANYEQYF.

This rearrangement joins TRBV7-9 to TRBJ1-2, with no clear D. Deletions cut 1 base from V and 9 bases from J, with 12 bases between. This CDR3 has 13 residues. Per germline, CDR1 SEHNR and CDR2 FQNEAQ (reference sequence). DNA for the CDR3: TGTGCCAGCAGCTTAGGTTCGATGGAGAGCTACACCTTC. Residues: CASSLGSMESYTF.

The chain has TRBV15 and TRBJ1-1; D perhaps matches TRBD1 (5 bases). The germline V gene has CDR1 LNHNV and CDR2 YYDKDF (reference sequence). The ends were cut back, 1 base at V and 6 bases at J, with 9 bases in the middle. CDR3 length: 13 residues. CDR3: CATSRVRGSEAFF. The CDR3 nucleotides are TGTGCCACCAGCAGAGTACGGGGGTCTGAAGCTTTCTTT.

J is TRBJ2-7 and V is TRBV13, with TRBD1 identical over 7 bases. Looked up from germline, CDR1 is PRHDT and CDR2 is FYEKMQ (reference sequence). The CDR3 sequence is 16 residues long. V shed 0 bases and J 1 base; nucleotides not matched to a gene: 6. The CDR3 sequence is CASSLGPPQGSYEQYF. For the CDR3, the DNA is TGTGCCAGCAGCTTAGGGCCCCCACAGGGGTCCTACGAGCAGTACTTC. Full variable domain (missing parts from reference TRBV13 and TRBJ2-7): AAGVIQSPRHLIKEKRETATLKCYPIPRHDTVYWYQQGPGQDPQFLISFYEKMQSDKGSIPDRFSAQQFSDYHSELNMSSLELGDSALYFCASSLGPPQGSYEQYFGPGTRLTVT.

The J gene is TRBJ2-5, the V gene TRBV5-1, with D tentatively TRBD1 (5 bases). The ends were cut back, 0 bases at V and 3 bases at J, with 12 bases in the middle. This CDR3 comprises 15 residues. Per germline, CDR1 SGHRS and CDR2 YFSETQ. The CDR3 DNA reads as TGCGCCAGCAGCTTGGTGGGGCAGGGCGAAGAGACCCAGTACTTC. Its protein is CASSLVGQGEETQYF.